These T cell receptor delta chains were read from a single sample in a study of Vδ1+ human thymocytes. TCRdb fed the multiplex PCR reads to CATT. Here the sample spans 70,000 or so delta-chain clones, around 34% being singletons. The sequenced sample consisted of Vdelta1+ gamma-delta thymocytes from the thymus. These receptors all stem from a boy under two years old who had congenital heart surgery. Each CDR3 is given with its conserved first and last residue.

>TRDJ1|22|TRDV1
CALGGTFLRPSWGNFATDKLIF
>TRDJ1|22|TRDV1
CALGERGFPLDTGGYGTDKLIF
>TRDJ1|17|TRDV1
CALELREEGINTDKLIF
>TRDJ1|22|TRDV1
CALGETGPFFPNGGCDTDKLIF
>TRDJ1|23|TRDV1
CALGEPTTLHTYWGYEYTDKLIF
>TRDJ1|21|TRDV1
CALGVVITSLLGEAKFGKLIF
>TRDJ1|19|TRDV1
CALGERHSTGGPYTDKLIF
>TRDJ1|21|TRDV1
CALGESSKNYTGARYTDKLIF
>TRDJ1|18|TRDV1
CALGEFPSGHPGYKELIF
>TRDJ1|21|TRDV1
CALGEGFHMGAGGLYTDKLIF
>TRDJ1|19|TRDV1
CALGEPRPFLLEGTDKLIF
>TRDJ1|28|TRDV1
CALGEPVKILPIRLLLGDRGLYTDKLIF
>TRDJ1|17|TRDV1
CALGPPSYTGLTDKLIF
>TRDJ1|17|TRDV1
CALGSRGTPGYTDKLIF
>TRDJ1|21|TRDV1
CALGECGFLPGGYVNTDKLIF
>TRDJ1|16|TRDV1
CALGERGALYTDKLIF
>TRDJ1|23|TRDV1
CALGGHPSWAFPLGVRYTDKLIF
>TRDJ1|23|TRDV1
CALGVTSFLLPVLGDPYADKLIF
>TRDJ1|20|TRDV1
CALGKAALLLGDTVTDKLIF
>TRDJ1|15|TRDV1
CALGNVGFRTDKLIF
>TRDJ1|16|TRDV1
CALGELGDNITDKLIF
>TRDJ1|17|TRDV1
CALGELGSPRSADKLIF
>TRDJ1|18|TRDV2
CACGEILPLRGYSDKLIF
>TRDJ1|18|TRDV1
CALGEKTGVPVNTDKLIF
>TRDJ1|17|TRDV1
CALGLRTGGTHTDKLIF
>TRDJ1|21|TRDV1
CALGEFALSRSEGYNTDKLIF
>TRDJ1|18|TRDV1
CALAWPGGYAVESDKLIF
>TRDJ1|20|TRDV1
CALGELPLLPITLYTDKLIF
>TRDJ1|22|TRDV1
CALGEVVFLRDERLSGTDKLIF
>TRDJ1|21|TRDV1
CALGELPPTSGDTKYTDKLIF
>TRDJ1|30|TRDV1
CALGGKTAQIRLPRQPRYWGIEQYTDKLIF
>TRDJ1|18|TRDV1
CALGGYWGYADSTDKLIF
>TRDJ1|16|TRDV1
CALNRPSSYLTDKLIF
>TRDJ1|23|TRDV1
CALGKLDFGGLPAGGYFTDKLIF
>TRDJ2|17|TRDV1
CALGEILPPVRTAQLFF
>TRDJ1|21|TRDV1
CALGELEYPVTGGYRTDKLIF
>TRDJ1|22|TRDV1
CALGERGTFLRTGTSGTDKLIF
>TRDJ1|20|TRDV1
CALGRTFLRRTGDNTDKLIF
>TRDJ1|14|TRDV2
CACEGYWGIGKLIF
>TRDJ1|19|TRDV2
CACDPYQFWGIQEADKLIF
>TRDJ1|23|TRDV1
CALGELDPEPELGDTMYTDKLIF
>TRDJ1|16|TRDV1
CALGVTGGWWTDKLIF
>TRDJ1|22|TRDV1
CALGEVPTCLLGDTRGTDKLIF
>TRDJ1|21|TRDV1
CALGELENLSWGMLDTDKLIF
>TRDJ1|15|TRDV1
CALGTTWGNTDKLIF
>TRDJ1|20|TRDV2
CACPPVGTGGYEEYTDKLIF
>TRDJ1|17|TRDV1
CALGELSPSEYTDKLIF
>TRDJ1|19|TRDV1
CALGEPGRPTTGDTDKLIF
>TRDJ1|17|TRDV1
CALGELAGDKYTDKLIF
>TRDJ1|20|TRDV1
CALGEPYHEGGTSYTDKLIF
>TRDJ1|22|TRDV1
CALGEPLLPTLLGDTWRDKLIF
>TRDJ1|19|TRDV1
CALGLRNGGGRTDTDKLIF
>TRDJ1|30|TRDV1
CALGEWTSGYTGGFRNGRVLGPFNTDKLIF
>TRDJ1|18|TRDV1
CALGGSDWGISDTDKLIF
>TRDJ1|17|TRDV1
CALGLLPRDTLEAKLIF
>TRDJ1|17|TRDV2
CACDTDWGIKSSDKLIF